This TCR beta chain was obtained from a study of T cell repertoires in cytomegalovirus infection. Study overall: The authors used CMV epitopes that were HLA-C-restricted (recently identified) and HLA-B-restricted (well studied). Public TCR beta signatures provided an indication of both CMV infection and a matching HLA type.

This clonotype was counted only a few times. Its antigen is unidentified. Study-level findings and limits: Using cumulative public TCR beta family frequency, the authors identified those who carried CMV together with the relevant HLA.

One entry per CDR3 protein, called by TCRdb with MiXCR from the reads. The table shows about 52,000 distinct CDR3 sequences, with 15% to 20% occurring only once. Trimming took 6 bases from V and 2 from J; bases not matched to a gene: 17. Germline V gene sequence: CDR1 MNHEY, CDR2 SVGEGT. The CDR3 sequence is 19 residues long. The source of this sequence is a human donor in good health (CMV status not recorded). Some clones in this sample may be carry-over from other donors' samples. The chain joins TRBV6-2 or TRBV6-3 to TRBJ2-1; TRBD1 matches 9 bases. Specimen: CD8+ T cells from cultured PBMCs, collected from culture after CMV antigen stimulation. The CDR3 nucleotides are TGTGCCAGCAGCCTCCGGGGACAGGGAATCATGTCGCCCTACAATGAGCAGTTCTTC. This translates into CASSLRGQGIMSPYNEQFF.